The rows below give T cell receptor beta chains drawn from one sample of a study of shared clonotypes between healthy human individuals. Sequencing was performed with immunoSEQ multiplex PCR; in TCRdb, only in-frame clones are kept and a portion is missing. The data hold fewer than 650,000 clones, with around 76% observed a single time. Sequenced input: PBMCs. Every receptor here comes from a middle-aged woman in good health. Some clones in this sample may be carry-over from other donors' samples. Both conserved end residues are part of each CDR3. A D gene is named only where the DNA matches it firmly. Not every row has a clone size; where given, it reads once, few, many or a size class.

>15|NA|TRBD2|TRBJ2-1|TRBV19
CASSIGLAGANEQFF
TGTGCCAGTAGTATAGGGCTAGCGGGCGCCAATGAGCAGTTCTTC
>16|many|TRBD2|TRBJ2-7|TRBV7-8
CASSPPQLAGSYEQYF
TGTGCCAGCAGCCCCCCCCAACTAGCGGGAAGCTACGAGCAGTACTTC
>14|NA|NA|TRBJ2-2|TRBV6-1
CASSEPPRFGELFF
TGTGCCAGCAGTGAACCCCCCCGCTTCGGGGAGCTGTTTTTT
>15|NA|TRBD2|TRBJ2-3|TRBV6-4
CASRLAGTSTDTQYF
TGTGCCAGCAGATTAGCGGGAACTAGCACAGATACGCAGTATTTT
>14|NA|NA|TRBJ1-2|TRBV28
CASSRETANYGYTF
TGTGCCAGCAGCCGCGAGACAGCTAACTATGGCTACACCTTC
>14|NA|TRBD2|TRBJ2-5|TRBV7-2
CASSSSGEQETQYF
TGTGCCAGCAGCTCCAGCGGGGAACAAGAGACCCAGTACTTC
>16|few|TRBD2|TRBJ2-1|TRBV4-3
CASSHHTAGGLNEQFF
TGCGCCAGCAGCCATCACACAGCGGGAGGCCTGAATGAGCAGTTCTTC
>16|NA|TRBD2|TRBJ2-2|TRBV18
CASSSSLAANTGELFF
TGTGCCAGCTCATCCTCACTAGCGGCGAACACCGGGGAGCTGTTTTTT
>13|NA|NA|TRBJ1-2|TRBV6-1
CASSDSGWGGYTF
TGTGCCAGCAGTGATTCAGGGTGGGGTGGCTACACCTTC
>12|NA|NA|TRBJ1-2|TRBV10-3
CAISDSEGGYTF
TGTGCCATCAGTGACTCCGAGGGTGGCTACACCTTC
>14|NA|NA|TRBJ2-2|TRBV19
CASKPTEYTGELFF
TGTGCCAGTAAGCCAACAGAGTACACCGGGGAGCTGTTTTTT
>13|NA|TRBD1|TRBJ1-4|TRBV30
CAWSPGQVFSLFF
TGTGCCTGGAGTCCAGGACAGGTCTTCTCACTGTTTTTT
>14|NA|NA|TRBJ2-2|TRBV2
CASSEGRRPGELFF
TGTGCCAGCAGTGAGGGGCGGCGCCCCGGGGAGCTGTTTTTT
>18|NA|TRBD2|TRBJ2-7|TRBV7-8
CASSLGLAGERVLYEQYF
TGTGCCAGCAGCTTAGGACTAGCGGGAGAACGGGTTCTCTACGAGCAGTACTTC
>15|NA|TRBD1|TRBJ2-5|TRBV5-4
CASSRGTGGEETQYF
TGTGCCAGCAGCCGGGGGACAGGGGGCGAAGAGACCCAGTACTTC
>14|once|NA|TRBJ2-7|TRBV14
CASSQDGGRGEQYF
TGTGCCAGCAGCCAAGATGGGGGTCGGGGGGAGCAGTACTTC